These T cell receptor beta chains were read from a single sample in a study of blood T cell repertoires in COVID-19. The repertoire was sequenced with immunoSEQ multiplex PCR; TCRdb's copy has only in-frame clones and lacks some. Seen here are under 200,000 clones, around 90% observed once, and the top ten hold roughly 2%. Material: peripheral blood. These receptors came from a man between 18 and 29 years old with acute or convalescent COVID-19. The CDR3 runs from the conserved cysteine through the conserved F or W. Each record gives: D gene, V gene, clone size, J gene, CDR3 protein, CDR3 DNA. The D gene is left open where the match is weak. Expanded clones are given a class, and other clones once, few, many or no size at all.

D: TRBD1; V: TRBV6-5; size: once; J: TRBJ2-3; CDR3: CASSLGTVNTDTQYF; DNA: TGTGCCAGCAGTTTAGGGACAGTAAACACAGATACGCAGTATTTT
D: .; V: TRBV4-1; size: .; J: TRBJ2-4; CDR3: CASSQEGTESIQYF; DNA: TGCGCCAGCAGCCAAGAAGGAACAGAGAGCATTCAGTACTTC
D: TRBD2; V: TRBV5-1; size: .; J: TRBJ2-1; CDR3: CASSLGASGGAGEQFF; DNA: TGCGCCAGCAGCCTCGGAGCTAGCGGGGGGGCCGGAGAGCAGTTCTTC
D: .; V: TRBV7-9; size: .; J: TRBJ1-2; CDR3: CASSLGAGTNYGYTF; DNA: TGTGCCAGCAGCTTAGGGGCAGGTACTAACTATGGCTACACCTTC
D: .; V: TRBV19; size: .; J: TRBJ1-2; CDR3: CASSLRNTYGYTF; DNA: TGTGCCAGTAGTCTCAGGAATACCTATGGCTACACCTTC
D: .; V: TRBV30; size: .; J: TRBJ1-6; CDR3: CAWSVLMTEASPLHF; DNA: TGTGCCTGGAGTGTTCTGATGACAGAAGCTTCACCCCTCCACTTT
D: .; V: TRBV12-5; size: .; J: TRBJ2-7; CDR3: CASGRESYEQYF; DNA: TGTGCTAGTGGCCGAGAGTCGTACGAGCAGTACTTC
D: TRBD2; V: TRBV29-1; size: .; J: TRBJ2-7; CDR3: CSATGLAGQEQYF; DNA: TGCAGCGCGACGGGACTAGCGGGACAAGAGCAGTACTTC
D: .; V: TRBV5-6; size: .; J: TRBJ1-3; CDR3: CASSLAAIGYTIYF; DNA: TGTGCCAGCAGCTTGGCGGCAATCGGGTACACCATATATTTT
D: .; V: TRBV7-9; size: .; J: TRBJ1-2; CDR3: CASSVTAANYGYTF; DNA: TGTGCCAGCAGCGTGACTGCTGCTAACTATGGCTACACCTTC
D: .; V: TRBV11-2; size: .; J: TRBJ2-1; CDR3: CASSSVLGPRNNEQFF; DNA: TGTGCCAGCAGCTCGGTACTAGGACCACGCAACAATGAGCAGTTCTTC
D: .; V: TRBV5-6; size: .; J: TRBJ1-3; CDR3: CASSIYRGNTIYF; DNA: TGTGCCAGCAGCATCTACAGGGGAAACACCATATATTTT